This T cell receptor beta chain was observed in a study of T cells in Graves' hyperthyroidism and ophthalmopathy. Study findings and constraints: Model-based prediction identified ophthalmopathy a median roughly six months prior to its onset. Expanded thyroid clonotypes (above 0.001) were mostly also found in blood. In simple terms, a model built on 13 V-J features told ophthalmopathy apart from stable hyperthyroidism.

The germline gives CDR1 SGHRS, CDR2 YFSETQ. Losses at the gene ends were 0 bases for V and 5 bases for J; bases not matched to a gene: 12. This CDR3 is 17 amino acids long. About this clonotype itself: Its matching antigen is unknown.

Template material for amplifying TCR beta CDR3 regions consisted of RNA transcripts. An initial round of RT-PCR targeting the TCR CDR3 relied on the HTBI primer set. TCRdb redid the calling of the multiplex PCR reads with MiXCR, one entry per CDR3 protein. This table holds about 570,000 distinct CDR3 sequences, about half found once. The sequenced material came from peripheral blood or thyroid tissue (not recorded which). This chain uses TRBV5-1 with TRBJ2-5, with 8 bases lining up with TRBD2. The receptor's source is an adult woman with Graves' disease, either hyperthyroidism or ophthalmopathy (not recorded which). CDR3 in amino acids: CASSLGDTLAGFETQYF. CDR3 coding DNA: TGCGCCAGCAGCTTGGGGGACACCTTAGCGGGATTCGAGACCCAGTACTTC.